The subject of this entry is one T cell receptor beta chain. Its antigen is not known. The data originate from a study of T cell responses to AZD1222 COVID-19 vaccine. Study-level results: There were repertoire samples only from the period after the peak T cell response.

V shed 3 bases and J 0 bases; nucleotides not matched to a gene: 5. Germline V lookup: CDR1 MDHEN, CDR2 SYDVKM. The CDR3 has 15 amino acids. This table comes from immunoSEQ multiplex PCR, and its TCRdb copy is limited to in-frame clones, with some not included. The sample shows around 130,000 clones, approximately 90% of them seen only once. This chain connects TRBV28 to TRBJ2-7, with 7 bases aligning to TRBD2. The receptor was derived from an adult who received the AZD1222 COVID-19 vaccine. Material: peripheral blood, obtained 28 days after the second AZD1222 dose. CDR3 protein: CASSFSGTNSYEQYF. As DNA, the CDR3 is TGTGCCAGCAGTTTTTCCGGGACTAACTCCTACGAGCAGTACTTC.